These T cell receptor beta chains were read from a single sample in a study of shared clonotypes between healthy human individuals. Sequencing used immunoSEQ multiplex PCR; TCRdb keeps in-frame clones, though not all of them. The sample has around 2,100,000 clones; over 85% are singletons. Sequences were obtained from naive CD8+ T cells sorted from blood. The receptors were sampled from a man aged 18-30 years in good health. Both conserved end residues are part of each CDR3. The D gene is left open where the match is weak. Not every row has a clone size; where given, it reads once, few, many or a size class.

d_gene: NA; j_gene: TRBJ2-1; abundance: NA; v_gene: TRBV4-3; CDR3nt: TGCGCCAGCAGCCAGGAATTCCAAGGGCAGAGTGGGCCCTGGGATTCCAATGAGCAGTTCTTC; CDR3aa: CASSQEFQGQSGPWDSNEQFF
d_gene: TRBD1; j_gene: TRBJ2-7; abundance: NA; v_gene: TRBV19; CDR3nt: TGTGCCAGTAGTCCCCGGGCGAGGCAGGGGGCCTACGAGCAGTACTTC; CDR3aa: CASSPRARQGAYEQYF
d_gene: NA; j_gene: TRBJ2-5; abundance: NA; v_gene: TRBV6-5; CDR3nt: TGTGCCAGCAGTTACGATAGCCGAACCCAGTACTTC; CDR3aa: CASSYDSRTQYF
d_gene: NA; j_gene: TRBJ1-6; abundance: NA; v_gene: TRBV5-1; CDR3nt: TGCGCCAGCAGCTTGTTGCCTCCGGGACACAATTCACCCCTCCACTTT; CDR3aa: CASSLLPPGHNSPLHF
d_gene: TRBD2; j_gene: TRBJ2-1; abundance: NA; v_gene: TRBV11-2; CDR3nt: TGTGCCAGCGGGAGGCTTAGCGGGAGGGTAGTTAATGAGCAGTTCTTC; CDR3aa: CASGRLSGRVVNEQFF
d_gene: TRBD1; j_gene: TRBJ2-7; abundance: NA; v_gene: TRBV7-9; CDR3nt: TGTGCCAGCAGCCCACCAACCGGGACAGGGTTTAGCGAGCAGTACTTC; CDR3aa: CASSPPTGTGFSEQYF
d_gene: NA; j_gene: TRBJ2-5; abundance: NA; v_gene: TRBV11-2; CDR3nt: TGTGCCAGCAGCCCTTCGAGGAGGGAAGAGACCCAGTACTTC; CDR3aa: CASSPSRREETQYF
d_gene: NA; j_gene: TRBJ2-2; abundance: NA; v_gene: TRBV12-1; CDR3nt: TGTGCCAGCAGCTCGCGGACAGGGGAGGACACCGGGGAGCTGTTTTTT; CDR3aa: CASSSRTGEDTGELFF
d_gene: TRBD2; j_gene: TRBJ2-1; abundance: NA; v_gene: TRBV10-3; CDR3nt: TGTGCCATCAGTGAGCCCCTCCCTCAAGCGGGGGCATACAATGAGCAGTTCTTC; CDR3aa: CAISEPLPQAGAYNEQFF
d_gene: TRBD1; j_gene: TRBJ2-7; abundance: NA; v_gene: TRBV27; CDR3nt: TGTGCCAGCAGTTTATCTGACAGGGGAAGTTACGAGCAGTACTTC; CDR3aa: CASSLSDRGSYEQYF
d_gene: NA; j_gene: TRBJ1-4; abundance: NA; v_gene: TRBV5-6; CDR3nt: TGTGCCAGCAGCCTGGACAGCCTAAATGAAAAACTGTTTTTT; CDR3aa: CASSLDSLNEKLFF
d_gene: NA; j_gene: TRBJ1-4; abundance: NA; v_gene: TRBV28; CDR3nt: TGTGCCAGCAGTTTTTACACAGGTTCAACTAATGAAAAACTGTTTTTT; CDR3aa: CASSFYTGSTNEKLFF
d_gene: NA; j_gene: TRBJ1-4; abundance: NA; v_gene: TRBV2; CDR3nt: TGTGCCAGCAGTGTGACAGTGGAAGAAAAACTGTTTTTT; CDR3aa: CASSVTVEEKLFF
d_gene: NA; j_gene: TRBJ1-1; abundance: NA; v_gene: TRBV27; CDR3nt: TGTGCCAGTATCGTTGGGGCAGGGAGCGCTGCTGAAGCTTTCTTT; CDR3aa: CASIVGAGSAAEAFF
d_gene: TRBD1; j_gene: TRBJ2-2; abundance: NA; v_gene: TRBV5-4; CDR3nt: TGTGCCAGCAGCTTAGGGACAGTCCCAAACACCGGGGAGCTGTTTTTT; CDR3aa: CASSLGTVPNTGELFF
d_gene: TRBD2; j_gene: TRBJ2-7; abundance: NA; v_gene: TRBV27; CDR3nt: TGTGCCAGCAGATCGGGACTAGCGGGGGTCTACGAGCAGTACTTC; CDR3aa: CASRSGLAGVYEQYF
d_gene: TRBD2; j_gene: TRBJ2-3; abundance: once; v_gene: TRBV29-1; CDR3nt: TGCAGCGTGGGTCCCCTGGGAGCGGGAGACCGAGATACGCAGTATTTT; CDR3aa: CSVGPLGAGDRDTQYF
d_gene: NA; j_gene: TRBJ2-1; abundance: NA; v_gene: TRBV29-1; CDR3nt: TGCAGCGTTGATCTAACTAGCAGTTACGTTGGGGAGCAGTTCTTC; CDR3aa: CSVDLTSSYVGEQFF
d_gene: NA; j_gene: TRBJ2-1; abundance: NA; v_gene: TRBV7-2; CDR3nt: TGTGCCAGCAGCTTAGTTAACGCGTACAATGAGCAGTTCTTC; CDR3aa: CASSLVNAYNEQFF
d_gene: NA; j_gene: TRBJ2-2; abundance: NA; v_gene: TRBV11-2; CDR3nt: TGTGCCAGCAGCTGGGGGGGGCTACAGGCCGGGGAGCTGTTTTTT; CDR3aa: CASSWGGLQAGELFF
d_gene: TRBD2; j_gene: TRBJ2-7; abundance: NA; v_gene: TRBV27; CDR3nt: TGTGCCAGCAGTTCGGGACTACCTACCTACGAGCAGTACTTC; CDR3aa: CASSSGLPTYEQYF
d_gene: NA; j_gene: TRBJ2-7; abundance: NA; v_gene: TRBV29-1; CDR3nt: TGCAGCGTTGGAACAGGGTCCTACGAGCAGTACTTC; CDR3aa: CSVGTGSYEQYF
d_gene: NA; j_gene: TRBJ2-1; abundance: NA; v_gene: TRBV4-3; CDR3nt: TGCGCCAGCAGCCAAGATCCGGCGGGATCCTACAATGAGCAGTTCTTC; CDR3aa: CASSQDPAGSYNEQFF
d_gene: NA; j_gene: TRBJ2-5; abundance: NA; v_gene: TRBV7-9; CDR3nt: TGTGCCAGCAGCTTGTCTCCAGGGAAAGAGACCCAGTACTTC; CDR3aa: CASSLSPGKETQYF
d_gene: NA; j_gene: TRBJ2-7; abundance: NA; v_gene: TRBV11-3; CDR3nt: TGTGCCAGCAGCTTAGGGACCGATTCTCCAATGTACTTC; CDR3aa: CASSLGTDSPMYF
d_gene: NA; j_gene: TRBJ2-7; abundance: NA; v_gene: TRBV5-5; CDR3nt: TGTGCCAGCAGCTTGCGATTAAGGACGGCCGCCTACGAGCAGTACTTC; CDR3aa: CASSLRLRTAAYEQYF
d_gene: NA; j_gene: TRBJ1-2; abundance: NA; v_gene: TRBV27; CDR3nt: TGTGCCAGCAGTGAATACGGAGCCGATGGCTACACCTTC; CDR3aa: CASSEYGADGYTF
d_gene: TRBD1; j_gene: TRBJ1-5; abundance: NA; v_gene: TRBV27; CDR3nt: TGTGCCAGCAGGGGACAGGGAACTTCTCAGCCCCAGCATTTT; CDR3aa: CASRGQGTSQPQHF
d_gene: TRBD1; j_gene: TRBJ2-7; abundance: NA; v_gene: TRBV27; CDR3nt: TGTGCCAGCAGCAACGGACAGGGGGCTTACGAGCAGTACTTC; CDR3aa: CASSNGQGAYEQYF
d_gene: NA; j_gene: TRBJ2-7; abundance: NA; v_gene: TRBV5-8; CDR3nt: TGTGCCAGCAGCGATACCCAGGTAGCCTACGAGCAGTACTTC; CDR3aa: CASSDTQVAYEQYF
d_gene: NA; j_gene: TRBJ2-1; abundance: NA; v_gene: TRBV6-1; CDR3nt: TGTGCCAGCAGTGAAGGGCGGGAATACTACAATGAGCAGTTCTTC; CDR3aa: CASSEGREYYNEQFF
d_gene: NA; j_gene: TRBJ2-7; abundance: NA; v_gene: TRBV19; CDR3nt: TGTGCCAGTAGTATTGCCGGGGACGAGCAGTACTTC; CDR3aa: CASSIAGDEQYF
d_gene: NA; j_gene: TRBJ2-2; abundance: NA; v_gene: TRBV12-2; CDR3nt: TGTGCAAGTCGCTTAGGTCCCAGCGGGAGAGACACCGGGGAGCTGTTTTTT; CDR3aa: CASRLGPSGRDTGELFF
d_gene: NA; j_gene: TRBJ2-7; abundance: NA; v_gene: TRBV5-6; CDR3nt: TGTGCCAGCAGCTTGAGCAGTCCCTCCTACGAGCAGTACTTC; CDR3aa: CASSLSSPSYEQYF
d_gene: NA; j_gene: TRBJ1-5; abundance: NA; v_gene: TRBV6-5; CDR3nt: TGTGCCAGCAGTTACGGGGAGGGTCATCAGCCCCAGCATTTT; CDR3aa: CASSYGEGHQPQHF
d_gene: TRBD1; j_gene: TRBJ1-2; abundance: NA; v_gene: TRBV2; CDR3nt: TGTGCCAGCAGTGAAGGGGCAGGGGGCCATAGCTATGGCTACACCTTC; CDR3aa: CASSEGAGGHSYGYTF
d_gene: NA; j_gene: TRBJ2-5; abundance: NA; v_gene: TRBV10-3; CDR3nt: TGTGCCATCAGTCCCGACAGTCGGGAGACCCAGTACTTC; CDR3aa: CAISPDSRETQYF
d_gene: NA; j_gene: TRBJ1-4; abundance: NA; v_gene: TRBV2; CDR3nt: TGTGCCAGCAGGCGGAACAGGGTTGCAACTAATGAAAAACTGTTTTTT; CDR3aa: CASRRNRVATNEKLFF
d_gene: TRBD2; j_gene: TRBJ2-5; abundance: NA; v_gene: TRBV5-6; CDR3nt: TGTGCCAGCAGCGGCGGGCCTAGCGGCTTAGAGACCCAGTACTTC; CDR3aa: CASSGGPSGLETQYF
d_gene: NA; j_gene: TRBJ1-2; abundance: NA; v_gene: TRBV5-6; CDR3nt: TGTGCCAGCAGCTTGGGACAGAACGATTATGGCTACACCTTC; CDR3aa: CASSLGQNDYGYTF
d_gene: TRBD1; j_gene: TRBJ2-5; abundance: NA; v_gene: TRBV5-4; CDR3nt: TGTGCCAGCAGCCTCAGGGGGATGGAGACCCAGTACTTC; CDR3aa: CASSLRGMETQYF
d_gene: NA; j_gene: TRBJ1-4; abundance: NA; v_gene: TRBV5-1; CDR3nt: TGCGCCAGCAGCTTGGCCTTGGGGGGGACTAATGAAAAACTGTTTTTT; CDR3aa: CASSLALGGTNEKLFF
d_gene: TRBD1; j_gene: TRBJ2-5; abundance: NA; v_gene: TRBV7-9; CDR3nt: TGTGCCAGCAGCTCACCCGACAGGGACGAGACCCAGTACTTC; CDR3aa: CASSSPDRDETQYF
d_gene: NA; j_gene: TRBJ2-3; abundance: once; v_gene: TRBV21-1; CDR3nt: TGTGCCAGCAGCCCCCCTAGCGGGAGAGGAACAGATACGCAGTATTTT; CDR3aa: CASSPPSGRGTDTQYF
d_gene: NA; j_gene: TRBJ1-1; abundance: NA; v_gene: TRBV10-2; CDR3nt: TGCGCCAGCAGTGAGGGTGGGGACACTGAAGCTTTCTTT; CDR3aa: CASSEGGDTEAFF
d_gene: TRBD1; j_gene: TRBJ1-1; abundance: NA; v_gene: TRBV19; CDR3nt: TGTGCCAGTAGTCTTTGGACAGGAATGCATTTAAACACTGAAGCTTTCTTT; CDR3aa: CASSLWTGMHLNTEAFF
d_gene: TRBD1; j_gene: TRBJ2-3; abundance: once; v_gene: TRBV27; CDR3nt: TGTGCCAGCAGTCCCTACCTTCAGGGGGCCGCAGATACGCAGTATTTT; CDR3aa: CASSPYLQGAADTQYF
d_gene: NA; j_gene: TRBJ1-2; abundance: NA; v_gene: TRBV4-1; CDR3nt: TGCGCCAGCAGCCAAGTATTAGGCGAATCACAGTATGGCTACACCTTC; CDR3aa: CASSQVLGESQYGYTF
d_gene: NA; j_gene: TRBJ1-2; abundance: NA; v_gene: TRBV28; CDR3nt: TGTGCCAGCAGTTTCGGGGGAACCTATGGCTACACCTTC; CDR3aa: CASSFGGTYGYTF
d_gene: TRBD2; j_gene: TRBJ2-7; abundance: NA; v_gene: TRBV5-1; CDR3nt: TGCGCCAGCAGCGCTCTTGGGACTAGTTTCGGCGAGCAGTACTTC; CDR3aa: CASSALGTSFGEQYF
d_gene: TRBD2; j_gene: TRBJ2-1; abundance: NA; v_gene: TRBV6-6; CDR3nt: TGTGCCAGCAGTTACACGACTAGCGGGGGCTATGAGCAGTTCTTC; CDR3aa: CASSYTTSGGYEQFF
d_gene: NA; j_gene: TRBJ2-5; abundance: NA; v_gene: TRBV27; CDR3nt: TGTGCCAGCCCTCTTTCGTACGGGTACTTC; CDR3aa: CASPLSYGYF
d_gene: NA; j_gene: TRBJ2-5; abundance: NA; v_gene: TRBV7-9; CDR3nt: TGTGCCAGCAGCGAGGTCAGGGGCCAAGAGACCCAGTACTTC; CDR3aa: CASSEVRGQETQYF
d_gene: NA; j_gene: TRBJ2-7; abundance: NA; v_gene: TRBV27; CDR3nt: TGTGCCAGCAGTCGGAACGCTTACGCTATCTCGACTTACGAGCAGTACTTC; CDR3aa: CASSRNAYAISTYEQYF
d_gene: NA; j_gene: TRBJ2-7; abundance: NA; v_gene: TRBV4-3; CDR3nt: TGCGCCAGCAGCCAAGAGTCGGGGGAGAGCTCCTACGAGCAGTACTTC; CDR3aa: CASSQESGESSYEQYF
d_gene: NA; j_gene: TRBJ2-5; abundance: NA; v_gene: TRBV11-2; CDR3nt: TGTGCCAGCAGCCCCACATCCGCTCTGGGGGAGACCCAGTACTTC; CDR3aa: CASSPTSALGETQYF
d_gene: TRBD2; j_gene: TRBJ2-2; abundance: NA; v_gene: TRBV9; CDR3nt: TGTGCCAGCAGCGTGAGCGGGAGCCCGGGCACCGGGGAGCTGTTTTTT; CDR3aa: CASSVSGSPGTGELFF
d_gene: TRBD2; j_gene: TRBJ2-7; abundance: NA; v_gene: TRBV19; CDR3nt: TGTGCCAGTAGTTTGACTAGCGGGATCAACGAGCAGTACTTC; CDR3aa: CASSLTSGINEQYF
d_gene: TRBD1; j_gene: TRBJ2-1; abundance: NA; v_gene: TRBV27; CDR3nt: TGTGCCAGCAGTTCTCTGGGACAGGGGGCAGGAAATGAGCAGTTCTTC; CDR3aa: CASSSLGQGAGNEQFF
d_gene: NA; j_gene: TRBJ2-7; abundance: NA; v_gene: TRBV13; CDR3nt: TGTGCCAGCAGCTTGGCCGGGACACATTCCTACGAGCAGTACTTC; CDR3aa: CASSLAGTHSYEQYF